This is a list of T cell receptor beta chains from one sample in a study of blood T cells in healthy people across ages. TCRdb reprocessed the 5' RACE reads with MiXCR, giving one entry per CDR3 protein. The repertoire holds more than 650,000 distinct CDR3 sequences, with about 53% as singletons. The sequenced material came from blood. The receptor source for this set is a man aged 80 or over in good health. The CDR3 runs from the conserved cysteine through the conserved F or W. Fields, in order: J gene, D gene, V gene, clone size, CDR3 DNA, CDR3 protein. A D gene is named only where the DNA matches it firmly. Not all rows give a size; the values are once, few, many and, for expanded clones, a class.

TRBJ2-7 TRBD2 TRBV24-1 - TGTGCCACCAGTCCCGGGACTAGCGGGGACCGCTCCTACGAGCAGTACTTC CATSPGTSGDRSYEQYF
TRBJ2-1 - TRBV18 many TGTGCCAGCTCACCAGCCTATGAGTCGGGGCAGTTCTTC CASSPAYESGQFF
TRBJ1-2 - TRBV16 - TGTGCCAGCAGCCAGTGGGCCCTTTATGGGACTGCCCCAGGGAGCTATGGCTACACCTTC CASSQWALYGTAPGSYGYTF
TRBJ2-7 TRBD1 TRBV4-2 - TGTGCCAGCAGCCCGTTCCCGCTTCGACAGGGAGCCAACTACGAGCAGTACTTC CASSPFPLRQGANYEQYF
TRBJ2-7 - TRBV5-6 few TGTGCCAGCAGCTTCGGACATCTCTCCTACGAGCAGTACTTC CASSFGHLSYEQYF
TRBJ2-3 - TRBV24-1 few TGTGCCACCAGTGGGGCGGGACGCACAGATACGCAGTATTTT CATSGAGRTDTQYF
TRBJ2-3 TRBD1 TRBV24-1 - TGTGCCACCAGTGGCGGGACAGGGAACACAGATACGCAGTATTTT CATSGGTGNTDTQYF
TRBJ2-7 - TRBV2 many TGTGCCACAGGGGATACAGGGTTCGAGCAGTACTTC CATGDTGFEQYF
TRBJ2-4 - TRBV12-3/TRBV12-4 - TGTGCCAGCAGTATTAGGAGACTAGCCAAAAACATTCAGTACTTC CASSIRRLAKNIQYF
TRBJ2-1 - TRBV7-2 - TGTGCCAGCAGCCTCGACTTTGGGGGTCTCACCTACAATGAGCAGTTCTTC CASSLDFGGLTYNEQFF
TRBJ2-5 - TRBV20-1 - TGCAGTGCTAGAGGAGAAGGGAACCGGGGAGACCAAGAGACCCAGTACTTC CSARGEGNRGDQETQYF
TRBJ2-5 - TRBV2 - TGTGCCAGCAGTGGCTGGTTGGGGGAGCAGTACTTC CASSGWLGEQYF
TRBJ2-3 TRBD2 TRBV15 - TGTGCCACCAGCTGGACTAGCAGGTACACAGATACGCAGTATTTT CATSWTSRYTDTQYF
TRBJ2-3 - TRBV20-1 few TGCAGTGCTAGAGATGTCGTCCGGGCAGATACGCAGTATTTT CSARDVVRADTQYF
TRBJ2-7 TRBD1 TRBV27 - TGTGCCAGCGTCCCGGGGACAGGGTTGGGCTACGAGCAGTACTTC CASVPGTGLGYEQYF
TRBJ2-1 TRBD1 TRBV6-2/TRBV6-3 - TGTGCCAGCAGTCAAATCGGGACAGGGGGAATGGGTCGCTCCTACAATGAGCAGTTCTTC CASSQIGTGGMGRSYNEQFF
TRBJ2-7 - TRBV6-5 - TGTGCCAGCAGTGCCACACAGGGATCCTACGAGCAGTACTTC CASSATQGSYEQYF
TRBJ2-7 TRBD2 TRBV5-5 - TGTGCCAGCAGCTTGACGGCTAGCGGGAGCCTCACCTACGAGCAGTACTTC CASSLTASGSLTYEQYF
TRBJ2-1 - TRBV12-3/TRBV12-4 few TGTGCCAGCAGTTTGGCTACCAATGAGCAGTTCTTC CASSLATNEQFF
TRBJ2-5 TRBD2 TRBV6-5 few TGTGCCAGCAGTCCCGGCGCGGGGGGCAGAGAGACCCAGTACTTC CASSPGAGGRETQYF
TRBJ1-2 - TRBV20-1 - TGCAGTGCCGCCGGGGGAGGTGCCTATGGCTACACCTTC CSAAGGGAYGYTF